The clone carrying this T cell receptor beta chain was seen many times. The antigen is not known. CDR3 and TCR beta VDJ profiling relied on genomic DNA as the template. TCRdb fed the reads into MiXCR, producing one record per CDR3 protein. The sample holds 100,000 to 150,000 distinct CDR3 sequences, 45% to 60% seen once. These data originate in a study of CD8+CD57+ T cells in acquired aplastic anemia. Turning to the study itself: Mean yield of DNA from sorted CD4+ and CD8+ cells was 3 to 3.5 ug.

Only patients with CD8+CD57+ cell expansion on flow cytometry were chosen for sequencing. The blood sampling took place in patients who had so far received no therapy. The CDR3 totals 15 residues. CDR1 is SGHDN, CDR2 FVKESK, per germline. Trimming cost V 4 bases and J 0 bases, with 10 bases left between them. General study results and limits: Patients and controls had in common 25 to 30 CD8+ CDR3 sequences.

What was sequenced was sorted CD4+, CD8+, or CD8+CD57+ T cells (not recorded which) from PBMCs. J is TRBJ2-1 and V is TRBV14; D might be TRBD1 (6 bases). The clonotype originates from a human donor with aplastic anemia. The CDR3 DNA is TGTGCCAGCAGCCCCGACAGGAGCTCCTACAATGAGCAGTTCTTC. Its translation: CASSPDRSSYNEQFF.